These 2 T cell receptor beta chains were all obtained from the same sample, sequenced in a study of T-cell memory formation after mild COVID-19 (dated by TCRdb to the early 2020s). Preparation of the library involved 5' RACE. The instrument was an Illumina NovaSeq 6000. TCRdb ran its own pipeline on the public reads, namely fastp trimming at Q25 and MiXCR clone calling, and kept in-frame beta chains. Here each entry gathers all rows of one CDR3 protein and keeps the most common genes and DNA. Counted in this sample were hundreds of thousands of distinct CDR3 sequences; roughly 17% of them appeared once. Approximately 20% of the sample belongs to the ten largest clones. Sequenced: PBMCs or a T cell subset sorted from them (not recorded which). Receptors originate from a man aged 18 to 29 who had mild COVID-19 (a few samples of this study predate the infection). The sample titles of this study are shuffled in the database, so cell type and time point are left out; the donor was told from shared clones.

This rearrangement joins TRBV6-5 to TRBJ1-1; 10 bases match TRBD1. V trimming: 2 bases; J trimming: 6 bases; junction bases outside the gene matches: 3. CDR3 length equals 14 residues. Germline values: CDR1 MNHEY, CDR2 SVGAGI. The CDR3 protein is CASSYRTGGSEAFF. Here the CDR3 DNA reads TGTGCCAGCAGTTACCGGACAGGGGGATCTGAAGCTTTCTTT.

This clonotype was found many times. J is TRBJ2-5 and V is TRBV10-3, with 7 bases lining up with TRBD1. This CDR3 spans 14 amino acids. Germline lookup yields CDR1 ENHRY and CDR2 SYGVKD. J gave up 2 bases and V 7 bases, and 7 bases lay outside the gene matches. For the CDR3, the DNA is TGTGCCATCAAAGGGACAGACCTTCAAGAGACCCAGTACTTC. It yields the protein CAIKGTDLQETQYF.